The 27 T cell receptor beta chains presented below share a single source sample, sequenced in a study of breast tumors, draining lymph nodes, adjacent tissues. TCRdb reprocessed the multiplex PCR reads with MiXCR, giving one entry per CDR3 protein. The sample includes approximately 47,000 distinct CDR3 sequences, under 25% of them seen just once. The sequenced sample consisted of breast tumor tissue. These receptors came from a female donor with breast cancer. Some clones in this sample may be carry-over from other donors' samples.

This clonotype was detected many times. This chain links TRBV18 with TRBJ2-7; no clear D gene. CDR3 length: 14 residues. V dropped 3 bases and J dropped 3 bases, with 12 bases sitting between them. The germline V gene has CDR1 KGHSH and CDR2 LQKENI. The CDR3 DNA sequence: TGTGCCAGCTCACCGGCCACCAGGAGCTACGAGCAGTACTTC. This encodes CASSPATRSYEQYF.

The chain couples TRBV18 to TRBJ2-1, with a possible D match to TRBD1 (5 bases). Between the trimmed V and J ends, which lost 7 bases and 3 bases, there was a span of 13 bases. The CDR3 extends over 14 amino acids. Germline V gives CDR1 KGHSH, CDR2 LQKENI. The CDR3 DNA reads TGTGCCAGCTTAAGGGGTTCCAGCTACAATGAGCAGTTCTTC. The encoded protein is CASLRGSSYNEQFF.

This clonotype was detected only once. Since a much larger clone is just one base distant, this may be a read error. This chain joins TRBV11-2 and TRBJ1-2; D is possibly TRBD1 (6 bases). CDR3 size: 13 residues. CDR1 and CDR2 from the germline V gene are SGHAT and FQNNGV. V dropped 1 base and J dropped 7 bases, with 10 bases sitting between them. CDR3 protein: CASSLGTDCGYTF. The CDR3 DNA is TGTGCCAGCAGCTTAGGGACAGACTGTGGCTACACCTTC.

This clonotype was observed many times. The V and J genes are TRBV4-1 and TRBJ1-2, with D perhaps TRBD1 (5 bases). The germline V and J ends were trimmed by 0 bases and 5 bases, with 10 bases remaining between them. CDR1 is MGHRA and CDR2 is YSYEKL in the germline V gene. The CDR3 is 14 amino acids. The CDR3 loop reads CASSQEAGKYGYTF. CDR3 nucleotides: TGCGCCAGCAGCCAAGAGGCAGGGAAATATGGCTACACCTTC.

This clonotype was counted ten times or more. The chain is built from TRBV5-1 and TRBJ2-2; 7 bases fit TRBD1. This CDR3 comprises 14 residues. V was clipped by 2 bases and J by 6 bases; unmatched bases: 4. Germline-derived CDR1 and CDR2 are SGHRS and YFSETQ. This CDR3 reads CASSFRQGPGELFF. The CDR3 nucleotides are TGCGCCAGCAGCTTCCGACAGGGTCCCGGGGAGCTGTTTTTT.

This chain uses TRBV2 with TRBJ2-4, with TRBD2 matching 10 bases. CDR3 length: 16 residues. V shed 2 bases and J 11 bases; nucleotides not matched to a gene: 12. CDR1 SNHLY and CDR2 FYNNEI come from the germline V gene. The CDR3: CASSETPGLAGVLQYF. The CDR3 DNA is TGTGCCAGCAGTGAAACACCAGGGCTAGCGGGGGTCCTTCAGTACTTC.

This clonotype was detected many times. This sequence joins TRBV7-9 and TRBJ2-2, with 7 bases lining up with TRBD1. Germline loops: CDR1 SEHNR, CDR2 FQNEAQ (reference sequence). The V and J ends lost 5 bases and 5 bases, in that order; junction bases with no gene match: 8. This CDR3 has 15 residues. The DNA of the CDR3 is TGTGCCAGCAGCCCGGCGGACAGGTGGACCGGGGAGCTGTTTTTT. It translates to CASSPADRWTGELFF.

This clonotype appeared many times. The chain links TRBV2 to TRBJ2-7; TRBD1 agrees at 9 bases. V shed 8 bases and J 6 bases; nucleotides not matched to a gene: 8. This CDR3 has 13 residues. CDR1 and CDR2 from the germline V gene are SNHLY and FYNNEI. DNA of the CDR3: TGTGCCAGCCAAGGGGACAGGGTTTCCGAGCAGTACTTC. It is translated as CASQGDRVSEQYF.

A few counts support this clonotype. The J gene is TRBJ2-7, the V gene TRBV6-1; D is perhaps TRBD1 (6 bases). Trimming took off 5 bases at V and 0 bases at J, with 14 bases between the two ends. The CDR3 runs to 15 residues. In germline, CDR1 is MNHNS, CDR2 SASEGT. As DNA, the CDR3 is TGTGCCAGCAGTCAGGGACATCAGAGCTCCTACGAGCAGTACTTC. Its protein is CASSQGHQSSYEQYF.

About this clonotype: A much larger clone differs from this one at a single base, so this may be a read error. The rearrangement joins TRBV19 to TRBJ2-5; the D gene is possibly TRBD1 (5 bases). V was pared by 3 bases and J by 3 bases, with 8 bases between. The CDR3 totals 13 residues. The germline V gene has CDR1 LNHDA and CDR2 SQIVND (reference sequence). CDR3 bases: TGTGCCAGTAGTATCACAGGAAAAGAGACCCAGTACTTC. It codes for CASSITGKETQYF.

This clonotype was counted between two and nine times. V usage is TRBV12-3 or TRBV12-4 and J usage is TRBJ2-1; 9 bases agree with TRBD2. With 6 bases clipped from V and 5 bases from J, the junction kept 11 bases outside the gene matches. The CDR3 has 16 residues. CDR3 residues: CASSSLAGVIHNEQFF. The DNA of the CDR3 is TGTGCCAGCAGCTCCTTAGCGGGAGTGATCCACAATGAGCAGTTCTTC.

This rearrangement joins TRBV2 to TRBJ1-1; no firm D call. The ends were cut back, 0 bases at V and 5 bases at J, with 10 bases in the middle. The CDR3 covers 14 residues. Germline CDR1 is SNHLY and CDR2 is FYNNEI. The CDR3 region has the DNA TGTGCCAGCAGTGAAGCCCCCTCATTGACTGAAGCTTTCTTT. Residues: CASSEAPSLTEAFF. Supplemented by reference TRBV2 and TRBJ1-1, the full variable domain reads EPEVTQTPSHQVTQMGQEVILRCVPISNHLYFYWYRQILGQKVEFLVSFYNNEISEKSEIFDDQFSVERPDGSNFTLKIRSTKLEDSAMYFCASSEAPSLTEAFFGQGTRLTVV.

A note on this clonotype: This may arise from a read error, as a much more abundant clone is one base away. This chain joins TRBV28 and TRBJ1-4; 8 positions match TRBD1. The CDR3 is made up of 14 amino acids. Germline-derived CDR1 and CDR2 are MDHEN and SYDVKM. Unmatched junction bases numbered 9, after V lost 8 bases and J lost 7 bases. The CDR3 DNA reads as TGTGCCAGCCCCTCGGACAGGGCGGGTGAAAAACTGTTTTTT. Protein product: CASPSDRAGEKLFF.

This clonotype was found many times. V usage is TRBV29-1 and J usage is TRBJ2-1; D is perhaps TRBD2 (6 bases). The CDR3 loop spans 15 amino acids. The ends were cut back, 4 bases at V and 4 bases at J, with 17 bases in the middle. CDR1 is SQVTM and CDR2 is ANQGSEA in the germline V gene. In nucleotides, the CDR3 is TGCAGCGTTGGCGCTAGCGTCCTAACTTACAATGAGCAGTTCTTC. This translates into CSVGASVLTYNEQFF.

There are many counts of this clonotype. The J gene is TRBJ1-5, the V gene TRBV7-9; maybe TRBD1 (6 bases). In germline, CDR1 is SEHNR, CDR2 FQNEAQ (reference sequence). The ends were cut back, 1 base at V and 4 bases at J, with 14 bases in the middle. This CDR3 is built from 16 residues. The CDR3 region has the DNA TGTGCCAGCAGCTTAGACGGGGGGGCGGGGAATCAGCCCCAGCATTTT. Translating gives CASSLDGGAGNQPQHF.

This clonotype was recorded at least ten times. J is TRBJ2-7 and V is TRBV7-8; D is perhaps TRBD2 (7 bases). The CDR3 is 15 residues long. The V end was cut by 1 base, the J end by 1 base, with 11 bases between. The germline CDR1 and CDR2 sequences are SGHVS and FQNEAQ. CDR3 amino acids: CASSLGGGQSYEQYF. The CDR3 DNA reads as TGTGCCAGCAGCTTAGGGGGGGGGCAATCCTACGAGCAGTACTTC.

This clonotype appeared many times. The V call is TRBV2, the J call TRBJ2-3, with unresolved D. This CDR3 is built from 14 residues. The V end was cut by 3 bases, the J end by 0 bases, with 7 bases between. Germline lookup yields CDR1 SNHLY and CDR2 FYNNEI. The CDR3 region is CASSEGKSTDTQYF. CDR3 in DNA: TGTGCCAGCAGTGAGGGCAAAAGCACAGATACGCAGTATTTT.

This clonotype was counted between two and nine times. This chain connects TRBV5-1 to TRBJ2-5; TRBD1 matches 8 bases. CDR1 SGHRS and CDR2 YFSETQ come from the germline V gene. V shed 4 bases, J shed 5 bases, and the junction held 7 bases outside the gene matches. CDR3 size: 14 residues. CDR3 nucleotide sequence: TGCGCCAGCAGCCACCAGGGGGCTGGGGAGACCCAGTACTTC. Protein product: CASSHQGAGETQYF.

The chain has TRBV18 and TRBJ2-7, with a possible D match to TRBD1 (6 bases). There are 14 residues in the CDR3. Trimming took 4 bases from V and 3 from J, leaving 13 bases between them. Germline CDR1 KGHSH, CDR2 LQKENI. The CDR3 reads CASSLKQGFYEQYF. The CDR3 DNA is TGTGCCAGCTCACTTAAACAGGGATTCTACGAGCAGTACTTC.

This clonotype is judged medium-sized. This chain connects TRBV5-1 to TRBJ2-1; either TRBD1 or TRBD2 may fit D (5 bases each). The length of the CDR3 is 12 residues. Germline-derived CDR1 and CDR2 are SGHRS and YFSETQ. Between the trimmed V and J ends, which lost 3 bases and 7 bases, there was a span of 8 bases. CDR3 coding DNA: TGCGCCAGCAGCTGGGGGATTAATGAGCAGTTCTTC. Translation gives CASSWGINEQFF.

This clonotype was observed at least ten times. The rearrangement joins TRBV5-1 to TRBJ1-5, with D maybe TRBD1 (5 bases). V was shortened by 2 bases and J by 0 bases, with 12 bases between the two germline ends. The CDR3 runs to 16 residues. Germline lookup yields CDR1 SGHRS and CDR2 YFSETQ. The CDR3 region is CASSLSGGASNQPQHF. The CDR3, as DNA: TGCGCCAGCAGCTTAAGTGGGGGAGCTAGCAATCAGCCCCAGCATTTT. Full variable domain (remainder filled in from reference TRBV5-1 and TRBJ1-5): KAGVTQTPRYLIKTRGQQVTLSCSPISGHRSVSWYQQTPGQGLQFLFEYFSETQRNKGNFPGRFSGRQFSNSRSEMNVSTLELGDSALYLCASSLSGGASNQPQHFGDGTRLSIL.

Note on this clonotype: A much bigger clone sits one base away, suggesting this may be a read error. This chain uses TRBV27 with TRBJ1-2, with 11 bases identical to TRBD1. This CDR3 comprises 14 residues. CDR1 and CDR2 from the germline V gene are MNHEY and SMNVEV (reference sequence). V dropped 7 bases and J dropped 8; count of bases not matched to a gene: 9. The CDR3 nucleotides read TGTGCCAGCAATACGGACAGGGGGCAGGGAGGCTACACCTTC. This sequence encodes CASNTDRGQGGYTF.

The chain joins TRBV3-1 to TRBJ2-3, with TRBD2 matching 12 bases. The trim removed 4 bases at V and 0 bases at J, leaving 8 bases unmatched. The germline V gene has CDR1 LGHDT and CDR2 YNNKEL (reference sequence). The CDR3 has 18 amino acids. This CDR3 reads CASSLTSGGSFSTDTQYF. The CDR3 DNA reads TGTGCCAGCAGCCTCACTAGCGGGGGGTCATTTAGCACAGATACGCAGTATTTT.

This clonotype was counted many times. The chain joins TRBV6-5 to TRBJ2-5, with TRBD1 identical over 11 bases. This CDR3 contains 15 residues. After removal of 5 bases from V and 7 bases from J, the junction contained 9 bases not matched to a gene. Germline CDR1 reads MNHEY; CDR2 reads SVGAGI. Here the CDR3 DNA reads TGTGCCAGCAGTCATACCGGGACAGGGGGTCGGACCCAGTACTTC. The encoded protein is CASSHTGTGGRTQYF.

A remark on this clonotype: Given a much more abundant clone one base away, this may be a read error. The rearrangement links TRBV3-1 to TRBJ1-4, with D tentatively TRBD1 (5 bases). Trimming took off 8 bases at V and 0 bases at J, with 16 bases between the two ends. The CDR3 loop spans 16 amino acids. CDR1 LGHDT and CDR2 YNNKEL come from the germline V gene (reference sequence). The CDR3 DNA reads TGTGCCAGCGGCTTAACAGACAGTGCAACTAATGAAAAACTGTTTTTT. Translating gives CASGLTDSATNEKLFF.

Many counts were recorded for this clonotype. V is TRBV28 and J is TRBJ2-7; the D gene is possibly TRBD1 (5 bases). The CDR3 spans 11 residues. CDR1 and CDR2 (germline): MDHEN, SYDVKM. The V end lost 3 bases, the J end lost 7 bases, and 7 bases lay between the germline ends. This CDR3 reads CASSFKGEQYF. The CDR3 coding sequence is TGTGCCAGCAGTTTTAAGGGGGAGCAGTACTTC.

The chain has TRBV6-6 and TRBJ2-1, with D possibly being TRBD1 or TRBD2 (5 bases each). The CDR3 length is 14 residues. The V gene lost 0 bases and the J gene lost 7 bases, with 10 bases spanning the gap. Germline V lookup: CDR1 MNHNY, CDR2 SVGAGI (reference sequence). CDR3 in amino acids: CASSYSRGSNEQFF. The CDR3 DNA sequence: TGTGCCAGCAGTTACTCGAGGGGTTCTAATGAGCAGTTCTTC.